This entry is about one T cell receptor (beta chain). No antigen is known for it. Using immunoSEQ multiplex PCR, the repertoire was profiled, and TCRdb retains in-frame clones only, with some absent. The repertoire consists of about 62,000 clones, with roughly 91% occurring once and the leading ten covering roughly 2%. Time point indicated: neoterminal ileum biopsy at postoperative endoscopy, about 6 months after surgery. CDR3 size: 12 residues. The germline V gene encodes CDR1 SNHLY and CDR2 FYNNEI. After removal of 10 bases from V and 2 bases from J, the junction contained 0 bases not matched to a gene. These data come from a study of T cell repertoires in ileal Crohn's disease. Study-wide background: Patients had a median approximately 7.5-year disease duration, and roughly 32% were active smokers.

Study results and limitations: Within the first postoperative year, endoscopy came at median about 6.4 months. Every patient over 26.8% clonality showed endoscopic recurrence.

V usage is TRBV2 and J usage is TRBJ2-7, with 12 bases matching TRBD2. Specimen: ileal tissue. The TCR comes from an adult with Crohn's disease. DNA for the CDR3: TGTGCCACTAGCGGGGGGGCCTACGAGCAGTACGTC. As protein: CATSGGAYEQYV.